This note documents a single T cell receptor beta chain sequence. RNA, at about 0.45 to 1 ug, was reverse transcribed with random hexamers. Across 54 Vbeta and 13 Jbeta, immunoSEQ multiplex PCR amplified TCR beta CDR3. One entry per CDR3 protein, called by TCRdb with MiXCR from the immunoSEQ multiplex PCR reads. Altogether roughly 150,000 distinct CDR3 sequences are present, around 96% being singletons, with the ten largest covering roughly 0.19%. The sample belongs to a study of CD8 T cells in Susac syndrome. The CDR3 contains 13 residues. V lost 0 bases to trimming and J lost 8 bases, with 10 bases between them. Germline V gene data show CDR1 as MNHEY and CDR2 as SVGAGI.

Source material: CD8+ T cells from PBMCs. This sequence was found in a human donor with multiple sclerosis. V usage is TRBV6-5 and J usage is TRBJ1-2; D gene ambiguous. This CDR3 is CASSYSGNSGYTF. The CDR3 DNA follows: TGTGCCAGCAGTTACTCCGGGAACAGCGGCTACACCTTC.